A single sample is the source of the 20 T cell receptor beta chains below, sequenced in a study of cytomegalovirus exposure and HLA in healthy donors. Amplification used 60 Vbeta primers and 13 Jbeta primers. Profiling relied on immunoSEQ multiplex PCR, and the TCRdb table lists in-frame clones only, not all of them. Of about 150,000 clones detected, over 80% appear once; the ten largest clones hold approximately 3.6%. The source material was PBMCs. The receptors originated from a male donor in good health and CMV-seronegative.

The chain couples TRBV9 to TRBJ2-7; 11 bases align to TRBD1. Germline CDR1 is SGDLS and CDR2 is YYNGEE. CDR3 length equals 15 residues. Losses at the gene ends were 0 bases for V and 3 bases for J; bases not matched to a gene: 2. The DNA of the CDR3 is TGTGCCAGCAGCGTAGGGGGACAGGGGGACTACGAGCAGTACTTC. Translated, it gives CASSVGGQGDYEQYF.

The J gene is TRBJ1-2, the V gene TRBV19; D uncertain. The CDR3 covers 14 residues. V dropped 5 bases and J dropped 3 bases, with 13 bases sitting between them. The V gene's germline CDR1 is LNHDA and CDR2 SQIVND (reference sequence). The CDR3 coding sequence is TGTGCCAGTAGTCCTGAGCCGCGGGACTATGGCTACACCTTC. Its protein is CASSPEPRDYGYTF. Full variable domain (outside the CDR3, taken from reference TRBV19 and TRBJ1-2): DGGITQSPKYLFRKEGQNVTLSCEQNLNHDAMYWYRQDPGQGLRLIYYSQIVNDFQKGDIAEGYSVSREKKESFPLTVTSAQKNPTAFYLCASSPEPRDYGYTFGSGTRLTVV.

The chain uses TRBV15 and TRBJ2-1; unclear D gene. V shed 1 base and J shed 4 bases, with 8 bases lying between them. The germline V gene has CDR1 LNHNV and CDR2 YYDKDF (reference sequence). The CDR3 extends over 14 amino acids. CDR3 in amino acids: CATSRGVSYNEQFF. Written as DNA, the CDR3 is TGTGCCACCAGCAGAGGTGTGAGTTACAATGAGCAGTTCTTC.

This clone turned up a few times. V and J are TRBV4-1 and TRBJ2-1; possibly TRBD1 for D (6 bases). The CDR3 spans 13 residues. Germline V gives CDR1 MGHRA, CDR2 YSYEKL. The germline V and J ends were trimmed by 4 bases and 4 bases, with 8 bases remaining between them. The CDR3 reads CASSPGVYNEQFF. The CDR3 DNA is TGCGCCAGCAGCCCAGGGGTATACAATGAGCAGTTCTTC.

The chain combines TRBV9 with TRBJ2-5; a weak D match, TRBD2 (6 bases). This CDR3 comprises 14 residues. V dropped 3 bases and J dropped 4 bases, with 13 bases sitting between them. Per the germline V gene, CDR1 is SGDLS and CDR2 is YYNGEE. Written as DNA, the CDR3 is TGTGCCAGCAGCGCCGGGCGGGGAAGAGAGACCCAGTACTTC. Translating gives CASSAGRGRETQYF.

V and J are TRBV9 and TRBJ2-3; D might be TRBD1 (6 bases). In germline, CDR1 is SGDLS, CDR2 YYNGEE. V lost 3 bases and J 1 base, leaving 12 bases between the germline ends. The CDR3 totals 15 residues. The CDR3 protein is CASSERGQRTDTQYF. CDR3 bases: TGTGCCAGCAGCGAAAGAGGACAGCGCACAGATACGCAGTATTTT.

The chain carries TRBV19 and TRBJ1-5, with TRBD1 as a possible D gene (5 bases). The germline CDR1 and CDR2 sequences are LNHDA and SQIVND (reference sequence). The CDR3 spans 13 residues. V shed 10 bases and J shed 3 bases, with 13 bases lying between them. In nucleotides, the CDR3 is TGTGCCACGGCTGACAGAATCAATCAGCCCCAGCATTTT. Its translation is CATADRINQPQHF.

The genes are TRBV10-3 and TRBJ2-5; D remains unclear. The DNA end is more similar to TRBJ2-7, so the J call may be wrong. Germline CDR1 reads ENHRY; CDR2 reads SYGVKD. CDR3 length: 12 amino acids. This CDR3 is CAISPSNYEQYF. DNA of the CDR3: TGTGCCATCAGTCCGTCTAACTACGAGCAGTACTTC.

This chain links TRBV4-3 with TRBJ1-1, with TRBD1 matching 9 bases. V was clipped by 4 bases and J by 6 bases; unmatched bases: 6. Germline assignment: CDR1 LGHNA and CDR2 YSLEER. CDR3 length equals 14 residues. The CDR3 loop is CASSLGTGIAEAFF. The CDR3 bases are TGCGCCAGCAGCCTCGGGACAGGGATAGCTGAAGCTTTCTTT.

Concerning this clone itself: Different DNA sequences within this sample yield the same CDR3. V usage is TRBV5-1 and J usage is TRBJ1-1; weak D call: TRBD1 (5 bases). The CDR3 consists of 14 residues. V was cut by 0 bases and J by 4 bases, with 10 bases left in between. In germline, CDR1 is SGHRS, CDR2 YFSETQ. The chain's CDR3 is CASSLGSGGTEAFF. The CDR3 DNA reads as TGCGCCAGCAGCTTGGGGTCCGGGGGCACTGAAGCTTTCTTT.

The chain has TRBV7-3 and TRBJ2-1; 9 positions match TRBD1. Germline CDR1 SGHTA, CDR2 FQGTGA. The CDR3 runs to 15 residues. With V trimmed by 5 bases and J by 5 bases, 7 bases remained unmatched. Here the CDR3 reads CASSSGQGINNEQFF. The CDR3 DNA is TGTGCCAGCAGCAGTGGACAGGGGATTAACAATGAGCAGTTCTTC.

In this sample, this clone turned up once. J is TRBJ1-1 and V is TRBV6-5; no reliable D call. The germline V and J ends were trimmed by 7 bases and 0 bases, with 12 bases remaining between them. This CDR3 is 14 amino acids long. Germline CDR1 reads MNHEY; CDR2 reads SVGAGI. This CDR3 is CASNLPGMNTEAFF. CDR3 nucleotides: TGTGCCAGCAATCTACCCGGGATGAACACTGAAGCTTTCTTT.

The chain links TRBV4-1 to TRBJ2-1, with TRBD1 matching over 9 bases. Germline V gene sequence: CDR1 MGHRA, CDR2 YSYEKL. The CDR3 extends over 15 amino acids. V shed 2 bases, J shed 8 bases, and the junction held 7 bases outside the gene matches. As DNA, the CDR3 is TGCGCCAGCAGCCAAATGACAGGGGGGCATTATGAGCAGTTCTTC. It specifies CASSQMTGGHYEQFF.

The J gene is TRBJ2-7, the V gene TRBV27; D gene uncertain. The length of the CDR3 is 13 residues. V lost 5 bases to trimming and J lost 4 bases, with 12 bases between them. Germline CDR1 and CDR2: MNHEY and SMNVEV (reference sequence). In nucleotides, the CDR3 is TGTGCCAGCAGTCCCACCCGAGGTTACGAGCAGTACTTC. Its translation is CASSPTRGYEQYF.

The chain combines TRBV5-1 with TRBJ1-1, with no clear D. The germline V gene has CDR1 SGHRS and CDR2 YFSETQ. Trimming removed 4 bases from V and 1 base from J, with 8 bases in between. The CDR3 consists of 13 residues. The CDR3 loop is CASSQRPNTEAFF. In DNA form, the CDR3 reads TGCGCCAGCAGCCAGCGGCCGAACACTGAAGCTTTCTTT.

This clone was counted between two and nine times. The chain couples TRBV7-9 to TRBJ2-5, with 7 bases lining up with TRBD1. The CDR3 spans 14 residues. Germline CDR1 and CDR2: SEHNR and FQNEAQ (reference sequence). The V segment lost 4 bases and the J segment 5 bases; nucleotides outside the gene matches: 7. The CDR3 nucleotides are TGTGCCAGCAGCTCGTCGACAGGGTGGGAGACCCAGTACTTC. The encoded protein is CASSSSTGWETQYF.

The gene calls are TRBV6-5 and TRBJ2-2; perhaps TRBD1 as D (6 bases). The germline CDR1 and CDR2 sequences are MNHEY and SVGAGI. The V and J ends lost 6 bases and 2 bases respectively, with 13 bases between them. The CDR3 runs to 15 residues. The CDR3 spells CASSFDRSNTGELFF. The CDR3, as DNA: TGTGCCAGCAGCTTCGACAGGTCAAACACCGGGGAGCTGTTTTTT.

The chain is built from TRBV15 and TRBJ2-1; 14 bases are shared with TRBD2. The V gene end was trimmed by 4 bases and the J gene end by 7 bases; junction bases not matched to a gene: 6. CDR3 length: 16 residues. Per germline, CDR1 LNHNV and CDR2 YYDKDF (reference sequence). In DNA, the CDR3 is TGTGCCACCAGCAAGGGACTAGCGGGAGATCCAAATGAGCAGTTCTTC. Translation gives CATSKGLAGDPNEQFF.

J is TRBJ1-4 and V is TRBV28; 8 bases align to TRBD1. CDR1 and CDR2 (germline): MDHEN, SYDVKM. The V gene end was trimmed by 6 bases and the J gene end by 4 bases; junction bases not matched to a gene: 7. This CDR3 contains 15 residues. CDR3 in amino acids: CASSPTGASNEKLFF. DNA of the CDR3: TGTGCCAGCAGCCCGACAGGGGCCAGTAATGAAAAACTGTTTTTT. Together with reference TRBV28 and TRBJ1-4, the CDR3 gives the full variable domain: DVKVTQSSRYLVKRTGEKVFLECVQDMDHENMFWYRQDPGLGLRLIYFSYDVKMKEKGDIPEGYSVSREKKERFSLILESASTNQTSMYLCASSPTGASNEKLFFGSGTQLSVL.

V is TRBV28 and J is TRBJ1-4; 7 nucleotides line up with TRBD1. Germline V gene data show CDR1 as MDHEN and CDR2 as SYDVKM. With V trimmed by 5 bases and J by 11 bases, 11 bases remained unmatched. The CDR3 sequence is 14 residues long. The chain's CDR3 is CASSPKGGTDKLFF. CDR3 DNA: TGTGCCAGCAGTCCGAAAGGAGGGACAGATAAACTGTTTTTT.